This TCR beta chain emerged from a study of blood T cell repertoires in COVID-19. Study-level information: Some COVID-19 samples were acute and others convalescent; all came from the United States, Italy and Spain.

From germline, CDR1 is MNHEY and CDR2 SVGAGI. This CDR3 has 15 residues. V trimming: 4 bases; J trimming: 7 bases; junction bases outside the gene matches: 6. In this sample, this clone turned up once. TCRdb's copy holds only in-frame clones and misses some; the assay was immunoSEQ multiplex PCR. This table has around 150,000 clones, about nine tenths appearing once. Sequenced sample: peripheral blood. The chain is built from TRBV6-5 and TRBJ2-1, with TRBD2 identical over 11 bases. The clonotype was recovered from a woman in her fifties or sixties with active or convalescent COVID-19. The chain's CDR3 is CASSSPGLAVNEQFF. CDR3 sequence (DNA): TGTGCCAGCAGTTCCCCGGGACTAGCGGTAAATGAGCAGTTCTTC.